The rows below give T cell receptor beta chains drawn from one sample of a study of cytomegalovirus exposure and HLA in healthy donors. Using immunoSEQ multiplex PCR, the repertoire was profiled, and TCRdb retains in-frame clones only, with some absent. The sample yields roughly 100,000 clones, roughly three quarters seen once. The sample comprised PBMCs. The receptors were gathered from a woman aged 55 to 70 in good health and CMV-seronegative. Each CDR3 is given with its conserved first and last residue. The D gene is left open where the match is weak. Rows give clone size only sometimes, using once, few, many, or a class for an expanded clone.

V gene: TRBV6-5; J gene: TRBJ1-2; D gene: TRBD1; clone size: .; CDR3 DNA: TGTGCCAGCAGTGGCCAGGGACAGAGCGCCTTC; CDR3 protein: CASSGQGQSAF
V gene: TRBV5-4; J gene: TRBJ2-7; D gene: .; clone size: .; CDR3 DNA: TGTGCCAGCAGCCTTAGTAGGGGGAGAGTAGGCTACGAGCAGTACTTC; CDR3 protein: CASSLSRGRVGYEQYF
V gene: TRBV5-6; J gene: TRBJ1-1; D gene: .; clone size: once; CDR3 DNA: TGTGCCAGCAGCTTGGGCACTTTGAACACTGAAGCTTTCTTT; CDR3 protein: CASSLGTLNTEAFF
V gene: TRBV6-5; J gene: TRBJ2-5; D gene: .; clone size: .; CDR3 DNA: TGTGCCAGCACCCAGACAGGACAAGAGACCCAGTACTTC; CDR3 protein: CASTQTGQETQYF
V gene: TRBV18; J gene: TRBJ1-4; D gene: .; clone size: .; CDR3 DNA: TGTGCCAGCTCACCGGCCTCGATTAATGAAAAACTGTTTTTT; CDR3 protein: CASSPASINEKLFF
V gene: TRBV5-1; J gene: TRBJ1-4; D gene: .; clone size: .; CDR3 DNA: TGCGCCAGCAGCCCTCGGGAAGGGCCTAATGAAAAACTGTTTTTT; CDR3 protein: CASSPREGPNEKLFF
V gene: TRBV5-6; J gene: TRBJ2-5; D gene: TRBD2; clone size: .; CDR3 DNA: TGTGCCAGCAGCTTGGTAACTAGCGGGGAACAAGAGACCCAGTACTTC; CDR3 protein: CASSLVTSGEQETQYF
V gene: TRBV7-2; J gene: TRBJ2-7; D gene: TRBD2; clone size: .; CDR3 DNA: TGTGCCAGCAGCTGGAGCGGGACGGAAATATACGAGCAGTACTTC; CDR3 protein: CASSWSGTEIYEQYF
V gene: TRBV6-5; J gene: TRBJ2-3; D gene: TRBD2; clone size: .; CDR3 DNA: TGTGCCAGCAGTTACTCATGGACTAGCGGGACAGATACGCAGTATTTT; CDR3 protein: CASSYSWTSGTDTQYF
V gene: TRBV27; J gene: TRBJ1-2; D gene: TRBD1; clone size: .; CDR3 DNA: TGTGCCAGCGGCCAGGGGACAGGGACCACCTATGGCTACACCTTC; CDR3 protein: CASGQGTGTTYGYTF
V gene: TRBV10-3; J gene: TRBJ1-2; D gene: TRBD1; clone size: .; CDR3 DNA: TGTGCCATCAGTGAGTCGGGACAGCGTCATGGCTACACCTTC; CDR3 protein: CAISESGQRHGYTF
V gene: TRBV28; J gene: TRBJ1-2; D gene: TRBD1; clone size: .; CDR3 DNA: TGTGCTCTTTCGACAGGGACCCTTAGTGGCTACACCTTC; CDR3 protein: CALSTGTLSGYTF
V gene: TRBV7-9; J gene: TRBJ1-5; D gene: TRBD1; clone size: .; CDR3 DNA: TGTGCCAGCAGCTCCGGGCCCGGGACAGGGGATCAGCCCCAGCATTTT; CDR3 protein: CASSSGPGTGDQPQHF
V gene: TRBV6-5; J gene: TRBJ1-6; D gene: TRBD1; clone size: .; CDR3 DNA: TGTGCCAGCAGATGGGACAGATTGAATTCACCCCTCCACTTT; CDR3 protein: CASRWDRLNSPLHF
V gene: TRBV6-5; J gene: TRBJ2-3; D gene: TRBD1; clone size: .; CDR3 DNA: TGTGCCAGCAAGAGACAGGGCGCAGATACGCAGTATTTT; CDR3 protein: CASKRQGADTQYF
V gene: TRBV7-2; J gene: TRBJ1-5; D gene: .; clone size: few; CDR3 DNA: TGTGCCAGCAGCTTTAACAATCAGCCCCAGCATTTT; CDR3 protein: CASSFNNQPQHF
V gene: TRBV11-2; J gene: TRBJ2-2; D gene: .; clone size: .; CDR3 DNA: TGTGCCAGCAGCTTAAACAGGTTTTTGGCCGGGGAGCTGTTTTTT; CDR3 protein: CASSLNRFLAGELFF
V gene: TRBV7-9; J gene: TRBJ1-3; D gene: .; clone size: .; CDR3 DNA: TGTGCCAGCAGCTTACAGGGGATCTCTGGAAACACCATATATTTT; CDR3 protein: CASSLQGISGNTIYF
V gene: TRBV25-1; J gene: TRBJ1-1; D gene: .; clone size: .; CDR3 DNA: TGTGCCAGCAGTAGTTACACGATGAACACTGAAGCTTTCTTT; CDR3 protein: CASSSYTMNTEAFF
V gene: TRBV5-6; J gene: TRBJ2-3; D gene: TRBD2; clone size: .; CDR3 DNA: TGTGCCAGCAGCTTGCTCTCCTCCGGGGGGGTAGGAGATACGCAGTATTTT; CDR3 protein: CASSLLSSGGVGDTQYF
V gene: TRBV28; J gene: TRBJ2-4; D gene: TRBD2; clone size: .; CDR3 DNA: TGTGCCAGCAGTCCCCCTTACGGGAGGGCCAAAGGAGACATTCAGTACTTC; CDR3 protein: CASSPPYGRAKGDIQYF
V gene: TRBV5-1; J gene: TRBJ1-1; D gene: .; clone size: once; CDR3 DNA: TGCGCCAGCAGCTTGAACGGGGGGCGAGACACTGAAGCTTTCTTT; CDR3 protein: CASSLNGGRDTEAFF
V gene: TRBV5-1; J gene: TRBJ2-2; D gene: TRBD1; clone size: few; CDR3 DNA: TGCGCCAGCAGCTTGCGGGGACAGGGGAACACCGGGGAGCTGTTTTTT; CDR3 protein: CASSLRGQGNTGELFF
V gene: TRBV9; J gene: TRBJ2-1; D gene: TRBD2; clone size: .; CDR3 DNA: TGTGCCAGCAGCGTAGGGACTAGCGGGGCATTGGGGGGGCGCGTTTACAATGAGCAGTTCTTC; CDR3 protein: CASSVGTSGALGGRVYNEQFF
V gene: TRBV28; J gene: TRBJ1-5; D gene: .; clone size: once; CDR3 DNA: TGTGCCAGCAAGATCGTAGGAGGCACCCAGCATTTT; CDR3 protein: CASKIVGGTQHF
V gene: TRBV4-1; J gene: TRBJ2-1; D gene: TRBD2; clone size: once; CDR3 DNA: TGCGCCAGCAGTTACGAGGGACTAGCGGACAATGAGCAGTTCTTC; CDR3 protein: CASSYEGLADNEQFF
V gene: TRBV5-1; J gene: TRBJ2-1; D gene: .; clone size: .; CDR3 DNA: TGCGCCAGCAGCTTAAGCAGGAATGAGCAGTTCTTC; CDR3 protein: CASSLSRNEQFF
V gene: TRBV6-1; J gene: TRBJ1-1; D gene: .; clone size: .; CDR3 DNA: TGTGCCAGCAGCAAGGGAGCGAACACTGAAGCTTTCTTT; CDR3 protein: CASSKGANTEAFF
V gene: TRBV7-2; J gene: TRBJ2-7; D gene: .; clone size: few; CDR3 DNA: TGTGCCAGCAGCTTAGGGGACTCCAGAGGCGACTACGAGCAGTACTTC; CDR3 protein: CASSLGDSRGDYEQYF
V gene: TRBV7-6; J gene: TRBJ1-6; D gene: .; clone size: .; CDR3 DNA: TGTGCCAGCAGCTTTTCGCGGGACGGTGTTAATTCACCCCTCCACTTT; CDR3 protein: CASSFSRDGVNSPLHF
V gene: TRBV5-4; J gene: TRBJ1-5; D gene: .; clone size: once; CDR3 DNA: TGTGCCAGCAGCTTGTACGGTAGCAATCAGCCCCAGCATTTT; CDR3 protein: CASSLYGSNQPQHF
V gene: TRBV28; J gene: TRBJ2-7; D gene: TRBD1; clone size: .; CDR3 DNA: TGTGCCAGCAGTGTGCCCGGGACAGCCGCCTACGAGCAGTACTTC; CDR3 protein: CASSVPGTAAYEQYF
V gene: TRBV7-9; J gene: TRBJ2-1; D gene: TRBD2; clone size: .; CDR3 DNA: TGTGCCAGCAGCCGACGACGGCGAGAGACTAGCGGGTCTTACAATGAGCAGTTCTTC; CDR3 protein: CASSRRRRETSGSYNEQFF
V gene: TRBV5-1; J gene: TRBJ2-2; D gene: .; clone size: .; CDR3 DNA: TGCGCCAGCAGCTTCCTTGAGACACATAACACCGGGGAGCTGTTTTTT; CDR3 protein: CASSFLETHNTGELFF
V gene: TRBV2; J gene: TRBJ1-5; D gene: .; clone size: .; CDR3 DNA: TGTGCCAGCAGTGCGACAGCCAGCAATCAGCCCCAGCATTTT; CDR3 protein: CASSATASNQPQHF
V gene: TRBV7-7; J gene: TRBJ2-3; D gene: .; clone size: few; CDR3 DNA: TGTGCCAGCAGCCGGGACTCGTCAGATACGCAGTATTTT; CDR3 protein: CASSRDSSDTQYF
V gene: TRBV6-6; J gene: TRBJ1-5; D gene: .; clone size: .; CDR3 DNA: TGTGCCAGCAGTTACGCAGAGGGTGGTCAGCCCCAGCATTTT; CDR3 protein: CASSYAEGGQPQHF
V gene: TRBV6-5; J gene: TRBJ2-7; D gene: TRBD1; clone size: .; CDR3 DNA: TGTGCCAGCAGTTCCGGGGGGACAGGGGCCGAGCAGTACTTC; CDR3 protein: CASSSGGTGAEQYF
V gene: TRBV7-7; J gene: TRBJ2-2; D gene: TRBD2; clone size: .; CDR3 DNA: TGTGCCAGCAGCTTAGCGGCTAGCGGGAGAACCGGGGAGCTGTTTTTT; CDR3 protein: CASSLAASGRTGELFF
V gene: TRBV7-2; J gene: TRBJ2-7; D gene: .; clone size: .; CDR3 DNA: TGTGCCAGCAGCTTCCGCTCCTACGAGCAGTACTTC; CDR3 protein: CASSFRSYEQYF
V gene: TRBV27; J gene: TRBJ1-5; D gene: .; clone size: once; CDR3 DNA: TGTGCCAGCAGTTTTGCAGGGCCACGGCCCCAGCATTTT; CDR3 protein: CASSFAGPRPQHF
V gene: TRBV28; J gene: TRBJ2-3; D gene: TRBD2; clone size: .; CDR3 DNA: TGTGCCAGCAGTCCCAGCGGGAGTGGTTGGACAGATACGCAGTATTTT; CDR3 protein: CASSPSGSGWTDTQYF
V gene: TRBV6-5; J gene: TRBJ2-5; D gene: .; clone size: few; CDR3 DNA: TGTGCCAGCAGTTACTCGGCTAGCGAGCAAGAGACCCAGTACTTC; CDR3 protein: CASSYSASEQETQYF
V gene: TRBV6-5; J gene: TRBJ1-2; D gene: .; clone size: .; CDR3 DNA: TGTGCCAGCAGTTACTCGACCTGGGGGGATGGCTACACCTTC; CDR3 protein: CASSYSTWGDGYTF
V gene: TRBV10-2; J gene: TRBJ2-6; D gene: .; clone size: few; CDR3 DNA: TGCGCCAGCATGATGGGGCCTGGGGCCAACGTCCTGACTTTC; CDR3 protein: CASMMGPGANVLTF
V gene: TRBV5-1; J gene: TRBJ1-1; D gene: .; clone size: .; CDR3 DNA: TGCGCCAGCAGCTTGAGACCCGGGACATCCAGTGAAGCTTTCTTT; CDR3 protein: CASSLRPGTSSEAFF
V gene: TRBV4-3; J gene: TRBJ2-1; D gene: TRBD2; clone size: .; CDR3 DNA: TGCGCCAGCAGCCAAGATCAATGGACTAGCGGGGGGAAAAATGAGCAGTTCTTC; CDR3 protein: CASSQDQWTSGGKNEQFF